These 15 T cell receptor beta chains share one sample of origin, sequenced in a study of shared clonotypes between healthy human individuals. The table came from immunoSEQ multiplex PCR; TCRdb's copy has only in-frame clones and leaves some out. The data show 2 million to 2.5 million clones, roughly 95% seen once. Sequencing input: naive CD4+ T cells sorted from blood. Subset described: CD45RA+ positively selected. These receptors were collected from a man between 18 and 29 years old in good health.

The rearrangement links TRBV5-1 to TRBJ1-6; TRBD1 matches 10 bases. The V gene's germline CDR1 is SGHRS and CDR2 YFSETQ. The length of the CDR3 is 15 residues. V was clipped by 5 bases and J by 9 bases; unmatched bases: 8. CDR3 amino acids: CASSFGTGEISPLHF. The CDR3 nucleotides are TGCGCCAGCAGTTTCGGGACAGGGGAAATTTCACCCCTCCACTTT.

This clone came up once. This sample includes further DNA sequences coding for the same CDR3. The gene calls are TRBV28 and TRBJ2-7; D possibly corresponds to TRBD1 (7 bases). V lost 4 bases to trimming and J lost 2 bases, with 9 bases between them. This CDR3 has 13 amino acids. CDR1 MDHEN and CDR2 SYDVKM come from the germline V gene. CDR3 nucleotide sequence: TGTGCCAGCAGTTCAGGGGGGCCCTACGAGCAGTACTTC. Translation: CASSSGGPYEQYF.

The CDR3 DNA reads TGTGCCAGCAGTTACCCCCTTTTCGACGAGCAGTACTTC. Translated, it gives CASSYPLFDEQYF. The chain combines TRBV6-5 with TRBJ2-7; no clear D gene. With 2 bases removed from V and 5 bases from J, the gap between germline ends came to 10 bases. The germline gives CDR1 MNHEY, CDR2 SVGAGI. The CDR3 is 13 residues long.

This chain joins TRBV29-1 and TRBJ2-7, with D possibly being TRBD2 (6 bases). CDR1 is SQVTM, CDR2 ANQGSEA, per germline. This CDR3 has 12 residues. V was pared by 7 bases and J by 0 bases, with 10 bases between. This CDR3 is CSGPGLSYEQYF. The CDR3, as DNA: TGCAGCGGTCCGGGACTCTCCTACGAGCAGTACTTC.

A single count supports this clone. V gene TRBV6-4 combines with J gene TRBJ2-2; 13 bases line up with TRBD2. This CDR3 is 19 amino acids long. Germline CDR1 reads MRHNA; CDR2 reads SNTAGT. Trimming cost V 6 bases and J 0 bases; bases outside gene matches: 10. The CDR3: CASSLTWTSGRSNTGELFF. The CDR3, as DNA: TGTGCCAGCAGCCTCACTTGGACTAGCGGGAGATCGAACACCGGGGAGCTGTTTTTT.

The CDR3 sequence: CASSFPGTSGYEQYF. CDR3 DNA sequence: TGTGCCAGCAGCTTCCCCGGGACTAGCGGCTACGAGCAGTACTTC. The V and J genes are TRBV5-4 and TRBJ2-7; 11 nucleotides align to TRBD2. Germline CDR1 and CDR2: SGHNT and YYREEE (reference sequence). This CDR3 is 15 amino acids long. The junction had 4 bases not matched to a gene; V was cut back by 2 bases and J by 3 bases. The full variable domain, in which reference TRBV5-4 and TRBJ2-7 provide the parts outside the CDR3, is ETGVTQSPTHLIKTRGQQVTLRCSSQSGHNTVSWYQQALGQGPQFIFQYYREEENGRGNFPPRFSGLQFPNYSSELNVNALELDDSALYLCASSFPGTSGYEQYFGPGTRLTVT.

V gene TRBV18 combines with J gene TRBJ2-7; D is uncertain. V shed 0 bases and J shed 5 bases, with 11 bases lying between them. Germline V gene sequence: CDR1 KGHSH, CDR2 LQKENI. The CDR3 covers 14 residues. CDR3 amino acids: CASSPPYSRDEQYF. CDR3 nucleotide sequence: TGTGCCAGCTCACCACCCTACTCCCGAGACGAGCAGTACTTC. The variable domain in full, completed from reference TRBV18 and TRBJ2-7, reads NAGVMQNPRHLVRRRGQEARLRCSPMKGHSHVYWYRQLPEEGLKFMVYLQKENIIDESGMPKERFSAEFPKEGPSILRIQQVVRGDSAAYFCASSPPYSRDEQYFGPGTRLTVT.

The chain has TRBV4-1 and TRBJ2-1, with TRBD1 as a possible D gene (6 bases). This CDR3 is 16 amino acids long. Trimming left V 0 bases short and J 2 bases short, with 11 bases between. Germline loops: CDR1 MGHRA, CDR2 YSYEKL. CDR3 loop: CASSQDRGGTYNEQFF. The CDR3 coding sequence is TGCGCCAGCAGCCAAGACAGGGGTGGAACCTACAATGAGCAGTTCTTC.

The chain carries TRBV5-5 and TRBJ1-2; no clear D gene. The ends were cut back, 0 bases at V and 3 bases at J, with 15 bases in the middle. The CDR3 sequence is 16 residues long. Germline CDR1 and CDR2: SGHKS and YYEKEE (reference sequence). The CDR3 protein is CASSLEWGRVDYGYTF. The CDR3 DNA sequence: TGTGCCAGCAGCTTGGAATGGGGTAGGGTTGACTATGGCTACACCTTC.

In its sample, this clone was seen a few times. The sample has other DNA sequences that encode this CDR3 too. V and J are TRBV5-1 and TRBJ1-5; D not resolved. This CDR3 contains 13 residues. Germline CDR1 SGHRS, CDR2 YFSETQ. V was clipped by 0 bases and J by 6 bases, with 7 bases between them. CDR3 bases: TGCGCCAGCAGCTTGGAGGGCGGTCAGCCCCAGCATTTT. It specifies CASSLEGGQPQHF.

About this clone itself: Other DNA sequences in this sample translate to the same CDR3. The chain joins TRBV7-2 to TRBJ1-5, with D perhaps matching TRBD1 (5 bases). Germline CDR1 and CDR2: SGHTA and FQGNSA. V lost 4 bases and J 3 bases, leaving 7 bases between the germline ends. CDR3 length: 13 residues. The CDR3 DNA sequence: TGTGCCAGCAGCTCAGGGCCCAATCAGCCCCAGCATTTT. This sequence encodes CASSSGPNQPQHF.

The genes are TRBV6-5 and TRBJ1-2, with D perhaps matching TRBD1 (5 bases). This CDR3 contains 14 residues. Trimming removed 0 bases from V and 7 bases from J, with 12 bases in between. Germline V lookup: CDR1 MNHEY, CDR2 SVGAGI. The CDR3: CASSYSDNRSGYTF. DNA of the CDR3: TGTGCCAGCAGTTACTCGGACAACAGGTCTGGCTACACCTTC.

This rearrangement joins TRBV27 to TRBJ1-1; D unresolved. This CDR3 comprises 13 residues. Germline V CDR1 and CDR2: MNHEY, SMNVEV (reference sequence). V was clipped by 6 bases and J by 1 base, with 9 bases between them. The CDR3 loop reads CASSRKRNTEAFF. The CDR3 bases are TGTGCCAGCAGCCGAAAAAGGAACACTGAAGCTTTCTTT.

The gene calls are TRBV5-6 and TRBJ1-2, with TRBD1 matching 10 bases. Germline CDR1 SGHDT, CDR2 YYEEEE. Trimming at V came to 4 bases and at J to 5 bases, leaving 8 bases not matched to a gene. The CDR3 extends over 15 amino acids. The CDR3 coding sequence is TGTGCCAGCAGCCCCGGGACAGGGGCCACTTATGGCTACACCTTC. As protein: CASSPGTGATYGYTF.

The chain joins TRBV19 to TRBJ2-7, with TRBD1 identical over 7 bases. Germline V lookup: CDR1 LNHDA, CDR2 SQIVND (reference sequence). Trimming took 1 base from V and 2 from J; bases not matched to a gene: 5. This CDR3 has 15 amino acids. The CDR3 protein is CASSIADRNPYEQYF. The CDR3 DNA reads TGTGCCAGTAGTATAGCGGACAGGAACCCCTACGAGCAGTACTTC.